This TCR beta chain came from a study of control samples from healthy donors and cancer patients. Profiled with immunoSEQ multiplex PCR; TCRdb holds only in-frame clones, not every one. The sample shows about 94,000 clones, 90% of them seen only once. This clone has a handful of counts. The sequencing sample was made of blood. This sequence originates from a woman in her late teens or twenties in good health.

CDR3 sequence reads: CASSLGDPGAAQYF. In DNA, the CDR3 is TGCGCCAGCAGCTTGGGGGACCCGGGTGCGGCCCAGTACTTC. The chain has TRBV5-1 and TRBJ2-5; D may be TRBD1 or TRBD2 (5 bases each). This CDR3 region has 14 residues. Germline CDR1 is SGHRS and CDR2 is YFSETQ. Trimming pared 0 bases from V and 9 bases from J, leaving 15 bases between.